The following is a T cell receptor beta chain sequence with its context. The CDR3 is made up of 16 amino acids. Trimming removed 5 bases at V and 4 bases at J, with 20 bases between. CDR1 and CDR2 from the germline V gene are SGHTA and FQGNSA. The data originate from a study of T cells in localized non-small cell lung cancer. TCRdb's copy holds only in-frame clones and misses some; the assay was immunoSEQ multiplex PCR. Among about 24,000 clones listed, 90% were seen once. The material sequenced was peripheral blood, taken before any cancer treatment. The receptor's source is a woman aged 40-69 years with stage I lung adenocarcinoma. This chain joins TRBV7-2 and TRBJ1-1; D unclear. The CDR3 region is CASSRSGSHRSTEAFF. In nucleotides, the CDR3 is TGTGCCAGCAGCCGTTCCGGGTCCCATAGGAGCACTGAAGCTTTCTTT.